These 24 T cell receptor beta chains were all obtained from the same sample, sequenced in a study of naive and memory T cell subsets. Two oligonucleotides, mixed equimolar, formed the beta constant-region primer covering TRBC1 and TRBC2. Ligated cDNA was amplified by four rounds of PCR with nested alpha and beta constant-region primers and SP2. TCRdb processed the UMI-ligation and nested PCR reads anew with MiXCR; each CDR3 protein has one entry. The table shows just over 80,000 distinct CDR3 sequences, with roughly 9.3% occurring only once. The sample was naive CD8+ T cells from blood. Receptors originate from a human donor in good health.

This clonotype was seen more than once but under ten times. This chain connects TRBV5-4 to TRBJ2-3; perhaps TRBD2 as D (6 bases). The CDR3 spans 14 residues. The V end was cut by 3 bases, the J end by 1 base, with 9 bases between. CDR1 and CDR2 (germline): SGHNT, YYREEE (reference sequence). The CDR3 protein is CASSYGSGTDTQYF. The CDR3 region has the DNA TGTGCCAGCAGCTACGGGAGTGGCACAGATACGCAGTATTTT.

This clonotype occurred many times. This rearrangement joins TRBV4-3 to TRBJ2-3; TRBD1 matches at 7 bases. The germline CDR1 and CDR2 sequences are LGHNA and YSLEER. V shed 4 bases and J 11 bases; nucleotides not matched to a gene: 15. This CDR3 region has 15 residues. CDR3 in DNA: TGCGCCAGCAGCCGCCGACAGGGACCCTCTGACGGGCAGTATTTT. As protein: CASSRRQGPSDGQYF.

The CDR3 sequence is CASSPYINNEQFF. The CDR3 bases are TGTGCCAGCAGTCCCTACATTAACAATGAGCAGTTCTTC. This chain links TRBV6-6 with TRBJ2-1; D remains unclear. The V end lost 5 bases, the J end lost 5 bases, and 10 bases lay between the germline ends. The CDR3 totals 13 residues. Germline V gene lookup returns CDR1 MNHNY and CDR2 SVGAGI (reference sequence).

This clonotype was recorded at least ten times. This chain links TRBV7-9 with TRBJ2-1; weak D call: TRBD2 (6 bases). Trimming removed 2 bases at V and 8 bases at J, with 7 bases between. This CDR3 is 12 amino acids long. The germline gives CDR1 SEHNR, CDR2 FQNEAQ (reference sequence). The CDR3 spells CASSLKRDEQFF. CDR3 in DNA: TGTGCCAGCAGCTTAAAGCGGGATGAGCAGTTCTTC. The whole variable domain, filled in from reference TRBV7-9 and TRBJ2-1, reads DTGVSQNPRHKITKRGQNVTFRCDPISEHNRLYWYRQTLGQGPEFLTYFQNEAQLEKSRLLSDRFSAERPKGSFSTLEIQRTEQGDSAMYLCASSLKRDEQFFGPGTRLTVL.

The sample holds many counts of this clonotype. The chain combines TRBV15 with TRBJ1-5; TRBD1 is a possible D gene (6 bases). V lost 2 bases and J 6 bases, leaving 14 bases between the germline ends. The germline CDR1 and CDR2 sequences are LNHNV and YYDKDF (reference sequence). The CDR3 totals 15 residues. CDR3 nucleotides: TGTGCCACCAGCAGACATAGACAGGCGGCTCAGCCCCAGCATTTT. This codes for CATSRHRQAAQPQHF.

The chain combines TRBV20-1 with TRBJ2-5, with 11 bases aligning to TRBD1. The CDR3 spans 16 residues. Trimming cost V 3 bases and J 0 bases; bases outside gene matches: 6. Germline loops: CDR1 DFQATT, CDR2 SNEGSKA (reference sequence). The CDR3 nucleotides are TGCAGTGCTAGGGGACAGGGGGTCTCGTACCAAGAGACCCAGTACTTC. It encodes CSARGQGVSYQETQYF.

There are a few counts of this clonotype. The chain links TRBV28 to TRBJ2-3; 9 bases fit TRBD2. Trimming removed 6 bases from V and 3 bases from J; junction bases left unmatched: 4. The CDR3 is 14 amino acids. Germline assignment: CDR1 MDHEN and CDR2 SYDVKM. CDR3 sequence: CASRALAGTDTQYF. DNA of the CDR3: TGTGCCAGCAGAGCACTAGCGGGTACAGATACGCAGTATTTT.

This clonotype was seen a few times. This CDR3 reads CASSRWLAGVTDTQYF. As DNA, the CDR3 is TGTGCCAGCAGCCGATGGCTAGCGGGAGTTACAGATACGCAGTATTTT. This chain connects TRBV3-1 to TRBJ2-3, with 10 bases identical to TRBD2. The CDR3 covers 16 residues. Germline values: CDR1 LGHDT, CDR2 YNNKEL (reference sequence). V lost 4 bases and J lost 3; bases outside the gene matches: 7.

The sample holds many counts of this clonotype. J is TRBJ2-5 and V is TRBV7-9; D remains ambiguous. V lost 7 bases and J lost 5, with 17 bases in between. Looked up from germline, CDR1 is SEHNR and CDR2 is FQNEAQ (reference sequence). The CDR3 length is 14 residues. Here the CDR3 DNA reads TGTGCCAGCAACCAAGTCGGAGAATTTGAGACCCAGTACTTC. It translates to CASNQVGEFETQYF.

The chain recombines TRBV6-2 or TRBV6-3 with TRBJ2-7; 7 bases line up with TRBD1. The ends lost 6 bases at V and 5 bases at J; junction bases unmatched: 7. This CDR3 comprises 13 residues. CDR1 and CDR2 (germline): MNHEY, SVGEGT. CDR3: CASRGTEVNEQYF. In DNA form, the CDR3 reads TGTGCCAGCAGGGGGACAGAGGTCAACGAGCAGTACTTC.

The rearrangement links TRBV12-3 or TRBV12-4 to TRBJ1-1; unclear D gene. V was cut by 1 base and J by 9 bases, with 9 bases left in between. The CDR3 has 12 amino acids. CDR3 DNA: TGTGCCAGCAGTTTAGACCCAACCCAAGCTTTCTTT. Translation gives CASSLDPTQAFF.

The CDR3 DNA sequence: TGTGCCAGCAGTGAACGCGTAGGCGGTGAAAGGTTCGACACTGAAGCTTTCTTT. This sequence encodes CASSERVGGERFDTEAFF. The rearrangement joins TRBV6-1 to TRBJ1-1; D remains ambiguous. The CDR3 is 18 residues long. Trimming took off 2 bases at V and 3 bases at J, with 22 bases between the two ends. Germline CDR1 and CDR2: MNHNS and SASEGT.

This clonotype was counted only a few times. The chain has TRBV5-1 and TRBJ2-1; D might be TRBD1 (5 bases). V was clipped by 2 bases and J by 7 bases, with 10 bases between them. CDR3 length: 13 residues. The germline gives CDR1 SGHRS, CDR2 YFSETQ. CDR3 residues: CASSFGARNEQFF. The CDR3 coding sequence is TGCGCCAGCAGCTTTGGGGCTAGGAATGAGCAGTTCTTC.

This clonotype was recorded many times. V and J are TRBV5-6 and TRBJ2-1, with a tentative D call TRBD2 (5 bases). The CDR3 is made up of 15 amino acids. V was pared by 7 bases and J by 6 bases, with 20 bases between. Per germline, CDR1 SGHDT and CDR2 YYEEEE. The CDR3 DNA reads TGTGCCAGCTCCTTGCTTAGCGTTGGACTCAATGAGCAGTTCTTC. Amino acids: CASSLLSVGLNEQFF.

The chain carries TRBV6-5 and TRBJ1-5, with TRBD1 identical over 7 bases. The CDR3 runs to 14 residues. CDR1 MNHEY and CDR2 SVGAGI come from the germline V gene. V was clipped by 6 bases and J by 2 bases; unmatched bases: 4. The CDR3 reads CASSTGTGNQPQHF. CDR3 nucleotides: TGTGCCAGCAGCACCGGGACAGGCAATCAGCCCCAGCATTTT.

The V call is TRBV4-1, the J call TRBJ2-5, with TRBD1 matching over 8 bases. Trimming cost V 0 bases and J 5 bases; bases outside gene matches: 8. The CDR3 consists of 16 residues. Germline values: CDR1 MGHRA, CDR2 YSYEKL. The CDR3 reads CASSQDQGATGETQYF. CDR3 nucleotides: TGCGCCAGCAGCCAAGATCAGGGGGCGACGGGCGAGACCCAGTACTTC.

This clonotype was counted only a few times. This CDR3 reads CASRLLTGDTGELFF. The CDR3 DNA follows: TGTGCCAGCAGGCTACTCACGGGGGACACCGGGGAGCTGTTTTTT. The V call is TRBV28, the J call TRBJ2-2, with D perhaps matching TRBD2 (6 bases). The CDR3 is made up of 15 amino acids. Germline assignment: CDR1 MDHEN and CDR2 SYDVKM. V gave up 6 bases and J gave up 3 bases, with 14 bases separating them.

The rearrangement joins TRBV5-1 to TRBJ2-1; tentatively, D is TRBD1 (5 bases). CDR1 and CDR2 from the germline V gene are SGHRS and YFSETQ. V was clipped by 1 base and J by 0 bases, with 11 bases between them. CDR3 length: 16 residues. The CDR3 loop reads CASSLWAGRSYNEQFF. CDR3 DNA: TGCGCCAGCAGCTTGTGGGCAGGGCGCTCCTACAATGAGCAGTTCTTC.

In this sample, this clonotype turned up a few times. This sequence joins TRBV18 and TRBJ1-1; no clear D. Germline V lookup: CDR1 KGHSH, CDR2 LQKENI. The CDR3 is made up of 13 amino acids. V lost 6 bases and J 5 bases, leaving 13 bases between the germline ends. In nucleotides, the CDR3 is TGTGCCAGCTCTCCGACACGTGGAACTGAAGCTTTCTTT. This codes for CASSPTRGTEAFF.

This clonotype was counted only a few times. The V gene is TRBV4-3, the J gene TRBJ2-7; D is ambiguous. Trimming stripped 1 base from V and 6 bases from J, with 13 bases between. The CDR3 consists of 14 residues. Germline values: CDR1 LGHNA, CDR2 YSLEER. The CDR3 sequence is CASSQVSGVGEQYF. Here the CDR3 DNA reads TGCGCCAGCAGCCAAGTGTCGGGTGTGGGCGAGCAGTACTTC.

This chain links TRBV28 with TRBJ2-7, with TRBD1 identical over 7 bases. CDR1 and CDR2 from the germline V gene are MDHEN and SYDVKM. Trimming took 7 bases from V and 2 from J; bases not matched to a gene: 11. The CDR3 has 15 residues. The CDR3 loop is CASNQLRDRAYEQYF. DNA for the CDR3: TGTGCCAGCAACCAACTCCGGGACAGAGCCTACGAGCAGTACTTC.

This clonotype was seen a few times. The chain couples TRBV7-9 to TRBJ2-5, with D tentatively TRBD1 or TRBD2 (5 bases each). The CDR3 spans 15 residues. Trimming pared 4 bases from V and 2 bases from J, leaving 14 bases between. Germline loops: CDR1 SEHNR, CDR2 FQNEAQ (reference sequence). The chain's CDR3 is CASSSSAGAQETQYF. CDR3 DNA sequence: TGTGCCAGCAGCTCTTCCGCCGGGGCTCAAGAGACCCAGTACTTC.

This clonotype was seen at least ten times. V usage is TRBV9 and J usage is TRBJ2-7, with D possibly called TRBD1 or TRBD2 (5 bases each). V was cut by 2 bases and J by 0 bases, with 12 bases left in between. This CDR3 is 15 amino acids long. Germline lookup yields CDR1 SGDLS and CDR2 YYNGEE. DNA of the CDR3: TGTGCCAGCAGCGTTGGGGGATTCATCTCCTACGAGCAGTACTTC. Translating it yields CASSVGGFISYEQYF.

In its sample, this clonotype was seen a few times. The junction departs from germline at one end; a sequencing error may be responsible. In nucleotides, the CDR3 is TGTGCCAGCAGGTTAGGGTGGGGCCGGACTAGCACAGATACGCAGTATTTT. Its translation is CASRLGWGRTSTDTQYF. The chain uses TRBV7-6 and TRBJ2-3, with D perhaps TRBD1 or TRBD2 (5 bases each). The CDR3 is 17 residues long. Germline CDR1 and CDR2: SGHVS and FNYEAQ.